The present T cell receptor beta chain was sequenced within a study of PD-1 blockade in mismatch repair-deficient tumors. Clones were read by immunoSEQ multiplex PCR, and TCRdb kept only the in-frame ones, dropping some. The sample lists 95,000 to 150,000 clones; about 88% were seen once. J lost 4 bases, V lost 8 bases, and 14 bases had no gene match. The CDR3 covers 18 residues. Per the germline V gene, CDR1 is MNHEY and CDR2 is SMNVEV (reference sequence). The source of this sequence is an adult with mismatch repair-deficient cancer. The sequenced sample was peripheral blood, obtained 44 weeks after starting pembrolizumab. The chain recombines TRBV27 with TRBJ2-4; 13 bases match TRBD2. Written as DNA, the CDR3 is TGTGCCAGCGCTTCCGGGGGACTAGCGGGAACGAAGAAAAACATTCAGTACTTC. Translated, it gives CASASGGLAGTKKNIQYF.